This TCR beta chain appears in the sequencing data of a study of vaccination effects on CD4 cells after COVID-19. Study in general: Two doses of BNT162b2 or mRNA-1273 vaccine were administered to participants.

As regards this clone: Its antigen is unknown.

Assay used: immunoSEQ multiplex PCR; TCRdb lists only in-frame clones, some missing. Of 70,000 to 95,000 clones detected, roughly four fifths appear once; the ten largest clones hold about 1.7%. Antigen-specific CD4+ T cells were expanded with viral peptide pools in the ViraFEST assay before sequencing. After around 10 days in culture, the CD4+ T cells were isolated. Study findings and constraints: Missing from the study were early post-infection timepoints, and its convalescent patients were few.

Looked up from germline, CDR1 is SGHTA and CDR2 is FQGNSA. V was pared by 0 bases and J by 1 base, with 18 bases between. This CDR3 spans 19 amino acids. The chain uses TRBV7-2 and TRBJ2-2; no definite D call. The TCR sequence derives from a human donor who received a COVID-19 vaccine. The sequencing here drew on CD4+ T cells from PBMCs cultured with HCoV-229E spike peptides, taken before COVID-19 vaccination. DNA for the CDR3: TGTGCCAGCAGCTTAGCTCCGGGTCAACGTCGAGTGAACACCGGGGAGCTGTTTTTT. Protein: CASSLAPGQRRVNTGELFF.